The 16 T cell receptor beta chains given below trace back to one sample, sequenced in a study of blood T cell repertoires in COVID-19 (dated by TCRdb to about 2020). Library creation used the immunoSEQ multiplex PCR assay. TCRdb holds this immuneACCESS table with in-frame rearrangements only. Some clones are missing; in checked studies, unresolved V genes explain under half, and the rest has no known cause. The sample table lists 100,000 to 150,000 clones, approximately 81% of them with a count of one. Clones ranked in the top ten supply about 6% of the sample. The sample was peripheral blood. These TCRs come from an older man with COVID-19, enrolled during active disease.

J is TRBJ2-5 and V is TRBV7-9; possibly TRBD1 for D (6 bases). Trimming stripped 2 bases from V and 4 bases from J, with 17 bases between. This CDR3 comprises 16 residues. Per germline, CDR1 SEHNR and CDR2 FQNEAQ (reference sequence). The CDR3 DNA is TGTGCCAGCAGCTTAAATCAGGCAGAAGGGGGAGAGACCCAGTACTTC. Translation: CASSLNQAEGGETQYF.

The rearrangement links TRBV21-1 to TRBJ2-2; whether TRBD2, the table's D call, matches the DNA was not checked. TRBV21-1 is marked as a pseudogene. This CDR3 region has 16 residues. CDR3 amino acids: CASSMGLAGYTGELFF. CDR3 sequence (DNA): TGTGCCAGCAGCATGGGACTAGCGGGATACACCGGGGAGCTGTTTTTT.

The rearrangement links TRBV6-6 to TRBJ1-4; 8 bases are a match to TRBD1. CDR3 size: 14 residues. Germline V gene data show CDR1 as MNHNY and CDR2 as SVGAGI (reference sequence). The V and J ends lost 4 bases and 7 bases, in that order; junction bases with no gene match: 5. CDR3 coding DNA: TGTGCCAGCAGTTCAGGGGGCGGAGGTGAAAAACTGTTTTTT. The encoded protein is CASSSGGGGEKLFF.

The J gene is TRBJ2-7, the V gene TRBV6-5; 11 bases match TRBD1. Germline V gene lookup returns CDR1 MNHEY and CDR2 SVGAGI. With V trimmed by 5 bases and J by 3 bases, 6 bases remained unmatched. The CDR3 totals 15 residues. CDR3 sequence (DNA): TGTGCCAGCAGTACCGGGACAGGGGGTTTCTACGAGCAGTACTTC. Its protein is CASSTGTGGFYEQYF.

The genes are TRBV15 and TRBJ1-5; possibly TRBD1 for D (5 bases). The length of the CDR3 is 13 residues. Per the germline V gene, CDR1 is LNHNV and CDR2 is YYDKDF (reference sequence). V gave up 4 bases and J gave up 4 bases, with 8 bases separating them. CDR3 amino acids: CATSTQENQPQHF. The CDR3 bases are TGTGCCACCAGCACACAGGAGAATCAGCCCCAGCATTTT. Drawing the rest from reference TRBV15 and TRBJ1-5, the complete variable domain is DAMVIQNPRYQVTQFGKPVTLSCSQTLNHNVMYWYQQKSSQAPKLLFHYYDKDFNNEADTPDNFQSRRPNTSFCFLDIRSPGLGDTAMYLCATSTQENQPQHFGDGTRLSIL.

The gene calls are TRBV5-1 and TRBJ2-3, with a weak D call TRBD1 (6 bases). This CDR3 region has 14 residues. Germline CDR1 is SGHRS and CDR2 is YFSETQ. Trimming removed 4 bases at V and 2 bases at J, with 11 bases between. The CDR3 region is CASSIGQTTDTQYF. The CDR3 DNA is TGCGCCAGCAGCATAGGACAGACCACAGATACGCAGTATTTT.

The chain has TRBV3-1 (or the pseudogene TRBV3-2) and TRBJ2-4; 7 nucleotides line up with TRBD1. V lost 4 bases and J lost 8; bases outside the gene matches: 11. Germline-derived CDR1 and CDR2 are LGHDT and YNNKEL (reference sequence). CDR3 length: 15 residues. The CDR3 region has the DNA TGTGCCAGCAGCCGTGAAAGGGGCAGGGGGTACATTCAGTACTTC. Residues: CASSRERGRGYIQYF.

CDR3 region: CASSLWGGSSGNTIYF. CDR3 nucleotide sequence: TGTGCCAGCAGTTTATGGGGGGGGAGCTCTGGAAACACCATATATTTT. This chain joins TRBV28 and TRBJ1-3, with D tentatively TRBD1 (5 bases). Trimming took off 0 bases at V and 0 bases at J, with 9 bases between the two ends. The CDR3 has 16 residues. Germline CDR1 is MDHEN and CDR2 is SYDVKM.

The chain is built from TRBV18 and TRBJ2-3; D might be TRBD1 (5 bases). V lost 2 bases and J lost 4, with 13 bases in between. CDR1 and CDR2 (germline): KGHSH, LQKENI. This CDR3 has 15 residues. The CDR3 region is CASSPVTGLADTQYF. In DNA, the CDR3 is TGTGCCAGCTCACCAGTTACAGGCCTGGCAGATACGCAGTATTTT.

This rearrangement joins TRBV6-1 to TRBJ2-7, with 11 nucleotides matching TRBD2. CDR1 is MNHNS, CDR2 SASEGT, per germline. The length of the CDR3 is 15 residues. Losses at the gene ends were 1 base for V and 4 bases for J; bases not matched to a gene: 3. In DNA, the CDR3 is TGTGCCAGCAGTGAAGTGTCTAGCGGGAGGTACGAGCAGTACTTC. Translation: CASSEVSSGRYEQYF.

This clone occurred once. V and J are TRBV13 and TRBJ2-7; possibly TRBD1 for D (6 bases). The germline CDR1 and CDR2 sequences are PRHDT and FYEKMQ (reference sequence). CDR3 length: 13 amino acids. V gave up 5 bases and J gave up 4 bases, with 12 bases separating them. The CDR3 is CASSGLGAYEQYF. As DNA, the CDR3 is TGTGCCAGCAGCGGTTTGGGGGCGTACGAGCAGTACTTC.

The genes are TRBV4-1 and TRBJ2-4, with 7 bases lining up with TRBD2. Germline assignment: CDR1 MGHRA and CDR2 YSYEKL. The V gene end was trimmed by 3 bases and the J gene end by 9 bases; junction bases not matched to a gene: 11. This CDR3 has 15 amino acids. The CDR3 region is CASSHQDAGVGIQYF. DNA of the CDR3: TGCGCCAGCAGCCACCAGGATGCGGGGGTCGGCATTCAGTACTTC.

The V gene is TRBV5-1, the J gene TRBJ2-7, with 7 bases aligning to TRBD2. CDR3 length: 15 amino acids. The V gene end was trimmed by 0 bases and the J gene end by 3 bases; junction bases not matched to a gene: 6. Germline assignment: CDR1 SGHRS and CDR2 YFSETQ. CDR3 DNA sequence: TGCGCCAGCAGCTTGGAGGCGGGAGTATACTACGAGCAGTACTTC. Translated: CASSLEAGVYYEQYF.

Only one count was recorded for this clone. V gene TRBV27 combines with J gene TRBJ1-1; 9 nucleotides line up with TRBD1. The CDR3 runs to 14 residues. Germline assignment: CDR1 MNHEY and CDR2 SMNVEV (reference sequence). Trimming cost V 6 bases and J 3 bases; bases outside gene matches: 5. The CDR3, as DNA: TGTGCCAGCAGGGGACAGGGTCAGTACACTGAAGCTTTCTTT. Translating it yields CASRGQGQYTEAFF.

The chain recombines TRBV3-1 (or the pseudogene TRBV3-2) with TRBJ2-2; 10 nucleotides line up with TRBD2. J was trimmed by 4 bases and V by 4 bases; bases with no gene match: 3. The CDR3 consists of 15 residues. Per germline, CDR1 LGHDT and CDR2 YNNKEL (reference sequence). CDR3 loop: CASSPSGRLTGELFF. CDR3 DNA sequence: TGTGCCAGCAGCCCTAGCGGGAGACTCACCGGGGAGCTGTTTTTT.

This clone was counted a few times. The chain has TRBV27 and TRBJ2-2; TRBD2 is a possible D gene (5 bases). The V gene lost 3 bases and the J gene lost 1 base, with 6 bases spanning the gap. The CDR3 length is 14 residues. CDR1 is MNHEY and CDR2 is SMNVEV in the germline V gene (reference sequence). CDR3 amino acids: CASSFGVNTGELFF. In DNA form, the CDR3 reads TGTGCCAGCAGTTTCGGGGTGAACACCGGGGAGCTGTTTTTT.